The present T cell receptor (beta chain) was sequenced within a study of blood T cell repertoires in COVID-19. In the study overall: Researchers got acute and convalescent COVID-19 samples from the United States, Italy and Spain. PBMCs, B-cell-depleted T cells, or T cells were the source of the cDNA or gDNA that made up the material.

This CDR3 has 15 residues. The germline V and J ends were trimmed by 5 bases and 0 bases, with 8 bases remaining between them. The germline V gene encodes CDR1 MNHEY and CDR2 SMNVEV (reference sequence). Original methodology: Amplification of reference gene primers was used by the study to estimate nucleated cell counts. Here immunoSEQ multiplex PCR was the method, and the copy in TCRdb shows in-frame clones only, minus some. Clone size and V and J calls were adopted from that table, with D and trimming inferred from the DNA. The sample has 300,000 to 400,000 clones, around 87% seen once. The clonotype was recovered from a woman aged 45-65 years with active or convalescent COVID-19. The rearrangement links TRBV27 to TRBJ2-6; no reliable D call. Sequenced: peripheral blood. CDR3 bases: TGTGCCAGCAGTCCCCTACTCTCTGGGGCCAACGTCCTGACTTTC. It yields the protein CASSPLLSGANVLTF.